Presented here are 25 T cell receptor beta chains from one specimen sequenced in a study of long-term antiretroviral therapy in people with HIV. Samples were assayed with immunoSEQ v3.0 at survey level. Generated by immunoSEQ multiplex PCR, the TCRdb table keeps only in-frame clones and is missing some. The data show some 25,000 clones, with roughly 86% seen just once and around 4% held by the top ten. The source was unsorted PBMCs, collected 1.9 years after starting antiretroviral therapy. These receptors were obtained from a woman in her 30s with HIV.

The V and J genes are TRBV6-4 and TRBJ2-6, with D unresolved. V was cut by 2 bases and J by 0 bases, with 2 bases left in between. Germline values: CDR1 MRHNA, CDR2 SNTAGT. The CDR3 spans 14 residues. DNA for the CDR3: TGTGCCAGCAGTGACAACTCTGGGGCCAACGTCCTGACTTTC. It encodes CASSDNSGANVLTF.

The rearrangement uses TRBV2 and TRBJ1-4, with D possibly matching TRBD1 (5 bases). This CDR3 has 12 residues. Trimming pared 10 bases from V and 5 bases from J, leaving 11 bases between. The germline gives CDR1 SNHLY, CDR2 FYNNEI. CDR3 bases: TGTGCCACCGTCGCAGGGAATGAAAAACTGTTTTTT. Protein sequence: CATVAGNEKLFF.

This chain joins TRBV11-3 and TRBJ2-4, with a weak D call TRBD1 (6 bases). V was clipped by 7 bases and J by 3 bases, with 10 bases between them. The CDR3 covers 13 residues. Per the germline V gene, CDR1 is SGHNT and CDR2 is YENEEA. The CDR3 sequence is CASIAGDKNIQYF. The CDR3 DNA is TGTGCCAGCATCGCAGGGGACAAAAACATTCAGTACTTC.

The CDR3 loop is CASSSDGKNTEAFF. For the CDR3, the DNA is TGTGCCAGCAGCTCAGACGGCAAGAACACTGAAGCTTTCTTT. This chain links TRBV11-2 with TRBJ1-1; the D is unclear. Deletions cut 4 bases from V and 1 base from J, with 10 bases between. Germline V gene lookup returns CDR1 SGHAT and CDR2 FQNNGV. The CDR3 contains 14 residues.

This clone was observed a handful of times. This chain joins TRBV9 and TRBJ2-1; D not resolved. The CDR3 loop spans 14 amino acids. The V gene lost 6 bases and the J gene lost 5 bases, with 15 bases spanning the gap. Germline values: CDR1 SGDLS, CDR2 YYNGEE. The CDR3 is CASTVSQTNNEQFF. CDR3 DNA: TGTGCCAGCACCGTGAGTCAGACGAACAATGAGCAGTTCTTC.

This clone has only one observation. The chain employs TRBV7-3 and TRBJ2-2; TRBD2 might be the D (5 bases). Between the trimmed V and J ends, which lost 4 bases and 5 bases, there was a span of 11 bases. In germline, CDR1 is SGHTA, CDR2 FQGTGA. The length of the CDR3 is 14 residues. In nucleotides, the CDR3 is TGTGCCAGCAGCTCCCGAGGAGGAACCGGGGAGCTGTTTTTT. Encoded protein: CASSSRGGTGELFF.

This clone was picked up one time. J is TRBJ1-5 and V is TRBV2; D perhaps matches TRBD1 (5 bases). V was cut by 7 bases and J by 7 bases, with 17 bases left in between. The germline V gene has CDR1 SNHLY and CDR2 FYNNEI. CDR3 length: 14 residues. CDR3 protein: CASTQIGGGQPQHF. The CDR3 DNA reads TGTGCCAGCACCCAAATCGGGGGGGGGCAGCCCCAGCATTTT.

J is TRBJ1-2 and V is TRBV6-6; D not resolved. The CDR3 runs 11 residues. CDR1 is MNHNY and CDR2 is SVGAGI in the germline V gene (reference sequence). Deletions cut 7 bases from V and 2 bases from J, with 5 bases between. CDR3 coding DNA: TGTGCCAGCATGACGAACTATGGCTACACCTTC. Translating gives CASMTNYGYTF.

The J gene is TRBJ2-1, the V gene TRBV9; possible D gene TRBD1, 5 bases. In germline, CDR1 is SGDLS, CDR2 YYNGEE. Trimming left V 4 bases short and J 7 bases short, with 21 bases between. CDR3 length: 16 residues. The CDR3 DNA is TGTGCCAGCAGCCTCCACCACCGACCGCAGGGAAATGAGCAGTTCTTC. Its translation is CASSLHHRPQGNEQFF.

This sequence joins TRBV6-1 and TRBJ2-4; 9 nucleotides line up with TRBD2. Germline V gene sequence: CDR1 MNHNS, CDR2 SASEGT. CDR3 length: 18 residues. The trim removed 2 bases at V and 3 bases at J, leaving 11 bases unmatched. CDR3 nucleotides: TGTGCCAGCAGTGAATACGATGCGGGGGGGCCGGGCAAAAACATTCAGTACTTC. Residues: CASSEYDAGGPGKNIQYF.

J is TRBJ1-3 and V is TRBV6-5; the D is unclear. The CDR3 totals 16 residues. V lost 0 bases, J lost 2 bases, and 11 bases lay in between. Germline CDR1 reads MNHEY; CDR2 reads SVGAGI. Here the CDR3 DNA reads TGTGCCAGCAGTTACTCCTCCAGGATCCCTGGAAACACCATATATTTT. Amino acid sequence: CASSYSSRIPGNTIYF.

This chain joins TRBV2 and TRBJ2-2; weak D call: TRBD2 (5 bases). The V end was cut by 4 bases, the J end by 0 bases, with 6 bases between. The CDR3 is 14 amino acids. Germline V gene lookup returns CDR1 SNHLY and CDR2 FYNNEI. The CDR3 sequence: CASSGAANTGELFF. CDR3 sequence (DNA): TGTGCCAGCAGTGGAGCGGCGAACACCGGGGAGCTGTTTTTT.

The V and J genes are TRBV4-1 and TRBJ1-1; TRBD1 agrees at 7 bases. J lost 2 bases, V lost 7 bases, and 7 bases had no gene match. The CDR3 sequence is 14 residues long. CDR1 is MGHRA, CDR2 YSYEKL, per germline. The CDR3 DNA reads as TGCGCCAGCAAGGAGGGGGCATTTAACACTGAAGCTTTCTTT. Translating gives CASKEGAFNTEAFF.

V usage is TRBV7-8 and J usage is TRBJ1-2; tentative D call: TRBD1 (5 bases). Trimming removed 2 bases from V and 4 bases from J, with 14 bases in between. The germline V gene has CDR1 SGHVS and CDR2 FQNEAQ. This CDR3 has 15 residues. Written as DNA, the CDR3 is TGTGCCAGCAGCTTAAGTGTAGGGGCTGGCTATGGCTACACCTTC. Translated, it gives CASSLSVGAGYGYTF.

This rearrangement joins TRBV4-1 to TRBJ1-2; D gene uncertain. V was trimmed by 4 bases and J by 4 bases, leaving 10 bases between them. This CDR3 comprises 13 residues. CDR1 and CDR2 from the germline V gene are MGHRA and YSYEKL. The CDR3 loop reads CASSPDGFYGYTF. As DNA, the CDR3 is TGCGCCAGCAGCCCGGACGGGTTCTATGGCTACACCTTC.

This clone has only one observation. The rearrangement links TRBV5-4 to TRBJ1-3; D remains ambiguous. The germline gives CDR1 SGHNT, CDR2 YYREEE (reference sequence). Trimming stripped 4 bases from V and 0 bases from J, with 8 bases between. The CDR3 consists of 14 residues. The CDR3 DNA sequence: TGTGCCAGCAGCCGTCGATCCTCTGGAAACACCATATATTTT. Translation: CASSRRSSGNTIYF.

The rearrangement links TRBV5-1 to TRBJ2-5; possibly TRBD1 for D (5 bases). This CDR3 is built from 13 residues. From germline, CDR1 is SGHRS and CDR2 YFSETQ. Trimming shortened V by 0 bases and J by 5 bases, and 8 bases separated the two germline ends. The CDR3, as DNA: TGCGCCAGCAGCTTGGTAGGGGATGAGACCCAGTACTTC. Translation: CASSLVGDETQYF.

The rearrangement uses TRBV27 and TRBJ2-7; TRBD1 matches at 9 bases. The CDR3 is 13 amino acids. Losses at the gene ends were 6 bases for V and 5 bases for J; bases not matched to a gene: 5. Germline values: CDR1 MNHEY, CDR2 SMNVEV (reference sequence). The CDR3 here is CASRPTGGNEQYV. The CDR3 DNA is TGTGCCAGCAGACCGACAGGGGGGAACGAGCAGTACGTC.

The chain's CDR3 is CASVGGGADTGELFF. For the CDR3, the DNA is TGCGCCAGCGTTGGGGGGGGCGCGGACACCGGGGAGCTGTTTTTT. J is TRBJ2-2 and V is TRBV5-1; possible D gene TRBD2, 7 bases. V was clipped by 7 bases and J by 3 bases, with 16 bases between them. Germline CDR1 SGHRS, CDR2 YFSETQ. CDR3 length: 15 residues.

The rearrangement links TRBV14 to TRBJ1-2; no definite D call. V was shortened by 4 bases and J by 13 bases, with 16 bases between the two germline ends. This CDR3 spans 12 amino acids. Germline CDR1 SGHDN, CDR2 FVKESK. The CDR3 coding sequence is TGTGCCAGCAGCCCCACACAAGACCGTCTCACCTTC. Translation: CASSPTQDRLTF.

This clone was observed a single time. The chain carries TRBV11-2 and TRBJ1-1; a possible D gene is TRBD1 (6 bases). Trimming removed 4 bases at V and 7 bases at J, with 19 bases between. The CDR3 runs to 15 residues. Germline CDR1 and CDR2: SGHAT and FQNNGV. The CDR3 loop is CASSSRTASQGEAFF. CDR3 DNA: TGTGCCAGCAGCTCAAGGACCGCTTCACAGGGTGAAGCTTTCTTT.

This chain links TRBV19 with TRBJ1-3, with D perhaps TRBD1 (5 bases). V was pared by 5 bases and J by 6 bases, with 20 bases between. The CDR3 runs to 16 residues. Germline CDR1 LNHDA, CDR2 SQIVND (reference sequence). This CDR3 is CASSASNRNPENTIYF. The CDR3 DNA sequence: TGTGCCAGTAGTGCTTCTAACAGGAATCCGGAAAACACCATATATTTT.

The rearrangement links TRBV11-3 to TRBJ1-1; D might be TRBD1 (5 bases). The V and J ends lost 4 bases and 3 bases respectively, with 12 bases between them. Germline-derived CDR1 and CDR2 are SGHNT and YENEEA. The CDR3 length is 14 residues. This CDR3 reads CASSWSGADTEAFF. The CDR3 DNA reads TGTGCCAGCAGCTGGTCCGGGGCAGACACTGAAGCTTTCTTT.

This rearrangement joins TRBV5-1 to TRBJ2-5; 10 bases are shared with TRBD2. The CDR3 totals 16 residues. J was trimmed by 2 bases and V by 1 base; bases with no gene match: 5. Looked up from germline, CDR1 is SGHRS and CDR2 is YFSETQ. CDR3 nucleotide sequence: TGCGCCAGCAGCTTGAGAGCGGGGGGGTTACAAGAGACCCAGTACTTC. Translation: CASSLRAGGLQETQYF.

This clone was detected only once. The V gene is TRBV11-1, the J gene TRBJ1-2; D gene uncertain. Germline V gene sequence: CDR1 SGHAT, CDR2 FQDESV (reference sequence). The CDR3 is made up of 13 amino acids. V lost 2 bases and J lost 10, with 14 bases in between. The CDR3 DNA follows: TGTGCCAGCAGCTTATTGCCTTCATACGACTACACCTTC. It yields the protein CASSLLPSYDYTF.